The next 19 T cell receptor beta chains were all read from a single sample in a study of T-cell memory formation after mild COVID-19. Each CDR3 protein gets one entry after TCRdb re-called the 5' RACE reads with MiXCR. Of hundreds of thousands of distinct CDR3 sequences listed, around a quarter are singletons. Sequencing was done on a sample of PBMCs or a T cell subset sorted from them (not recorded which). The receptors were gathered from an adult woman who had mild COVID-19 (a few samples of this study predate the infection). Cell type and time point are not known.

V is TRBV10-2 and J is TRBJ1-6, with D perhaps matching TRBD1 (5 bases). The germline V gene encodes CDR1 WSHSY and CDR2 SAAADI. The V and J ends lost 1 base and 7 bases respectively, with 8 bases between them. CDR3 length: 14 amino acids. This CDR3 is CASSEFWGNSPLHF. The DNA for the CDR3 is TGCGCCAGCAGTGAGTTCTGGGGGAATTCACCCCTCCACTTT.

This clonotype was counted between two and nine times. The gene calls are TRBV30 and TRBJ2-7; D is uncertain. The V end was cut by 0 bases, the J end by 2 bases, with 11 bases between. The CDR3 spans 14 residues. CDR1 and CDR2 from the germline V gene are GTSNPN and SVGIG (reference sequence). This chain's CDR3 is CAWSVYGPTYEQYF. In DNA form, the CDR3 reads TGTGCCTGGAGTGTATATGGGCCAACCTACGAGCAGTACTTC.

The chain couples TRBV19 to TRBJ1-1; 8 bases fit TRBD1. Germline trimming cut 3 bases from V and 1 base from J; bases unmatched to any gene: 1. This CDR3 spans 14 amino acids. CDR1 LNHDA and CDR2 SQIVND come from the germline V gene (reference sequence). The CDR3 here is CASSMDRENTEAFF. CDR3 nucleotides: TGTGCCAGTAGTATGGACAGGGAGAACACTGAAGCTTTCTTT.

The chain is built from TRBV5-1 and TRBJ1-1, with D possibly TRBD1 on 5 matching bases. V lost 4 bases, J lost 4 bases, and 11 bases lay in between. Per germline, CDR1 SGHRS and CDR2 YFSETQ. The CDR3 spans 13 residues. DNA of the CDR3: TGCGCCAGCAGCATTCATCAGGGCACTGAAGCTTTCTTT. Amino acids: CASSIHQGTEAFF.

This chain connects TRBV5-1 to TRBJ2-3; 8 bases fit TRBD2. CDR3 length: 16 residues. Trimming cost V 0 bases and J 3 bases; bases outside gene matches: 6. From germline, CDR1 is SGHRS and CDR2 YFSETQ. DNA for the CDR3: TGCGCCAGCAGCTTGGCCCGGGGGGGCTTTACAGATACGCAGTATTTT. Encoded protein: CASSLARGGFTDTQYF.

V is TRBV2 and J is TRBJ2-1; 12 bases fit TRBD2. Losses at the gene ends were 9 bases for V and 3 bases for J; bases not matched to a gene: 6. Germline lookup yields CDR1 SNHLY and CDR2 FYNNEI. The CDR3 has 15 amino acids. The CDR3 protein is CASARLAGDYNEQFF. The CDR3 bases are TGTGCCAGTGCGAGACTAGCGGGGGACTACAATGAGCAGTTCTTC.

This chain connects TRBV29-1 to TRBJ2-3; D is ambiguous. CDR3 size: 12 residues. Trimming cost V 0 bases and J 2 bases, with 3 bases left between them. The germline gives CDR1 SQVTM, CDR2 ANQGSEA. In nucleotides, the CDR3 is TGCAGCGTTGAAGAGTTCACAGATACGCAGTATTTT. This sequence encodes CSVEEFTDTQYF.

This clonotype occurred a few times. The V and J genes are TRBV7-9 and TRBJ2-1; tentatively, D is TRBD2 (6 bases). The CDR3 spans 16 residues. In germline, CDR1 is SEHNR, CDR2 FQNEAQ (reference sequence). V lost 4 bases and J 4 bases, leaving 17 bases between the germline ends. The CDR3 reads CASSSPVPGTYNEQFF. CDR3 coding DNA: TGTGCCAGCAGCTCCCCGGTTCCCGGGACTTACAATGAGCAGTTCTTC.

This clonotype appeared a few times. The chain combines TRBV4-3 with TRBJ2-1, with 13 bases lining up with TRBD2. V shed 4 bases and J 7 bases; nucleotides not matched to a gene: 10. The CDR3 is made up of 17 amino acids. Germline V gene lookup returns CDR1 LGHNA and CDR2 YSLEER. The CDR3 sequence: CASSRMTGTSGVNEQFF. CDR3 nucleotide sequence: TGCGCCAGCAGCCGCATGACCGGGACTAGCGGGGTGAATGAGCAGTTCTTC.

The sample holds a few counts of this clonotype. This chain connects TRBV7-2 to TRBJ1-6, with 7 bases identical to TRBD1. Unmatched junction bases numbered 10, after V lost 1 base and J lost 4 bases. CDR3 length: 18 amino acids. Germline CDR1 reads SGHTA; CDR2 reads FQGNSA. As DNA, the CDR3 is TGTGCCAGCAGCTTAGGTCTCCGGACAGGATATTATAATTCACCCCTCCACTTT. Translation: CASSLGLRTGYYNSPLHF.

Written as DNA, the CDR3 is TGTGCCAGCAGTGACTCGATGTGGTACCCTAGCACAGATACGCAGTATTTT. Protein: CASSDSMWYPSTDTQYF. The genes are TRBV6-4 and TRBJ2-3; D uncertain. There are 17 residues in the CDR3. CDR1 MRHNA and CDR2 SNTAGT come from the germline V gene. The ends were cut back, 0 bases at V and 0 bases at J, with 13 bases in the middle.

CDR3: CASSDRGSGGTDTQYF. CDR3 coding DNA: TGTGCCAGCAGCGACCGGGGTAGCGGGGGCACAGATACGCAGTATTTT. The chain couples TRBV7-3 to TRBJ2-3; the match to TRBD2 covers 8 bases. CDR1 is SGHTA, CDR2 FQGTGA, per germline. V lost 5 bases to trimming and J lost 1 base; unmatched junction nucleotides: 8. This CDR3 comprises 16 residues.

The chain joins TRBV24-1 to TRBJ2-5; the match to TRBD2 covers 7 bases. With 4 bases clipped from V and 4 bases from J, the junction kept 5 bases outside the gene matches. Germline V lookup: CDR1 KGHDR, CDR2 SFDVKD. This CDR3 has 14 amino acids. CDR3 coding DNA: TGTGCCACCAGTGACAGGTTAGCGGGAGAGACCCAGTACTTC. As protein: CATSDRLAGETQYF.

The chain recombines TRBV7-2 with TRBJ2-5, with TRBD2 as a possible D gene (5 bases). This CDR3 spans 15 amino acids. Trimming removed 1 base at V and 2 bases at J, with 11 bases between. From germline, CDR1 is SGHTA and CDR2 FQGNSA. CDR3 nucleotide sequence: TGTGCCAGCAGCTTAGTTAGGACTGAACAAGAGACCCAGTACTTC. This codes for CASSLVRTEQETQYF.

In this sample, this clonotype turned up a few times. J is TRBJ1-4 and V is TRBV29-1; D possibly corresponds to TRBD1 (5 bases). This CDR3 region has 13 residues. Germline V gives CDR1 SQVTM, CDR2 ANQGSEA. The ends were cut back, 3 bases at V and 6 bases at J, with 11 bases in the middle. The CDR3 sequence is CSVDQGSDEKLFF. The CDR3 nucleotides read TGCAGCGTTGACCAGGGTTCGGATGAAAAACTGTTTTTT.

The gene calls are TRBV9 and TRBJ2-3; D gene ambiguous. V lost 0 bases, J lost 3 bases, and 20 bases lay in between. Germline CDR1 SGDLS, CDR2 YYNGEE. The CDR3 sequence is 18 residues long. The CDR3 region has the DNA TGTGCCAGCAGCGTAGATGGGTTGCCGAATCCCCCTACAGATACGCAGTATTTT. As protein: CASSVDGLPNPPTDTQYF.

This chain joins TRBV7-2 and TRBJ1-2; maybe TRBD1 (6 bases). Between the trimmed V and J ends, which lost 8 bases and 4 bases, there was a span of 14 bases. This CDR3 comprises 13 residues. Germline V gene data show CDR1 as SGHTA and CDR2 as FQGNSA. The CDR3 DNA follows: TGTGCCAGCCGAGTGACAGGATTCTATGGCTACACCTTC. Translated, it gives CASRVTGFYGYTF. Drawing the rest from reference TRBV7-2 and TRBJ1-2, the complete variable domain is GAGVSQSPSNKVTEKGKDVELRCDPISGHTALYWYRQSLGQGLEFLIYFQGNSAPDKSGLPSDRFSAERTGGSVSTLTIQRTQQEDSAVYLCASRVTGFYGYTFGSGTRLTVV.

This clonotype turned up a few times. V usage is TRBV30 and J usage is TRBJ1-2; possible D gene TRBD1, 6 bases. This CDR3 comprises 14 residues. Germline-derived CDR1 and CDR2 are GTSNPN and SVGIG (reference sequence). The V and J ends lost 3 bases and 7 bases respectively, with 18 bases between them. The CDR3 coding sequence is TGTGCCTGGAGGTCCCGCGGGGGCCCCTTTGGCTACACCTTC. Residues: CAWRSRGGPFGYTF.

Only a few counts were recorded for this clonotype. The rearrangement uses TRBV12-3 or TRBV12-4 and TRBJ1-2; possible D gene TRBD1, 6 bases. V dropped 5 bases and J dropped 9 bases, with 19 bases sitting between them. The CDR3 totals 14 residues. This CDR3 is CASSPPGEGRSYTF. CDR3 bases: TGTGCCAGCAGTCCCCCAGGGGAGGGAAGGAGCTACACCTTC.